The T cell receptor (beta chain) under discussion was sequenced for a study of control samples from healthy donors and cancer patients (dated by TCRdb to between 2020 and 2021). The library was generated by the immunoSEQ multiplex PCR assay. TCRdb took over this immuneACCESS table, retaining in-frame rearrangements with V and J assigned. Such tables are incomplete; in checked studies, under half of the missing clones stem from an unresolved V gene, and the remainder is unexplained. The sample table contains just over 150,000 clones; only one count was recorded for roughly 94% of them. Around 9.3% of the sample rests with the top ten. There are 14 amino acids in the CDR3, from cysteine to phenylalanine inclusive. Only the CDR3 portion is preserved as DNA: 42 bases, with reading frame beginning at the first base. CDR1 and CDR2 are read off the germline V gene as SGHRS and YFSETQ. Trimming removed 0 bases from V and 4 bases from J, leaving 10 bases between the germline ends.

With respect to this clone: Its antigen is currently not known. No clone much larger than this one lies a single base away; base qualities are absent.

The sequence was collected from a woman aged 40 to 55 in good health. Here the chain combines TRBV5-1 and TRBJ1-2; the D gene cannot be resolved reliably. The sequencing sample was made of blood. The sequence in DNA is TGCGCCAGCAGCTTGGAGGGTCTGGCCTATGGCTACACCTTC. Protein translation: CASSLEGLAYGYTF.